This T cell receptor (beta chain) was obtained from a study of cytomegalovirus exposure and HLA in healthy donors. Findings of the study overall: Rare sequences made up most TCRs, while some public TCRs were found in many donors.

Amplification used 60 Vbeta primers and 13 Jbeta primers. Using immunoSEQ multiplex PCR, the repertoire was profiled, and TCRdb retains in-frame clones only, with some absent. The table has roughly 100,000 clones, approximately 66% seen once; the top ten hold roughly 3%. Turning to this clone: Its antigen is unidentified.

The V segment lost 2 bases and the J segment 0 bases; nucleotides outside the gene matches: 3. CDR3 length: 16 amino acids. Germline CDR1 is MNHEY and CDR2 is SMNVEV (reference sequence). This clonotype was sampled from a woman in her fifties or sixties in good health and CMV-seronegative. Source material: PBMCs. The V call is TRBV27, the J call TRBJ2-1; 8 bases line up with TRBD2. This chain's CDR3 is CASSLGREGSYNEQFF. Here the CDR3 DNA reads TGTGCCAGCAGTTTAGGCCGGGAGGGCTCCTACAATGAGCAGTTCTTC.